This T cell receptor beta chain was documented in a study of OX40 agonist ivuxolimab in advanced cancers. Findings and limits, study-wide: CD4+ and CD8+ blood T cells expanded clonally by week 6 at 0.1 to 3.0 mg/kg.

Germline V lookup: CDR1 KGHSH, CDR2 LQKENI. The CDR3 extends over 15 amino acids. The ends lost 3 bases at V and 4 bases at J; junction bases unmatched: 5. This clone was seen only once. Its antigen is not known. Sampling times: baseline, cycle 4 day 1, cycle 7 day 1. Assay: immunoSEQ multiplex PCR; the TCRdb copy retains only in-frame clones and omits some. The sample has about 32,000 clones, roughly 80% seen once. The chain links TRBV18 to TRBJ2-1; the match to TRBD2 covers 8 bases. The clonotype originates from an adult with an advanced solid tumor such as melanoma, head and neck, liver or kidney cancer. Sequencing was performed on CD4+ or CD8+ T cells sorted from blood, taken in a trial of the OX40 agonist ivuxolimab. The CDR3 DNA follows: TGTGCCAGCTCACCCTACAGCGGGAGATACAATGAGCAGTTCTTC. Translating gives CASSPYSGRYNEQFF.